Below are 10 T cell receptor beta chains sequenced from a single sample in a study of identical twins. One entry per CDR3 protein, called by TCRdb with MiXCR from the 5' RACE reads. The profile shows hundreds of thousands of distinct CDR3 sequences, about 7.6% of them singletons. These same data were also listed under a study on yellow fever vaccine responses in identical twins.

Sequencing used PBMCs. These receptor sequences come from a woman younger than 35 in good health.

This clonotype was seen ten or more times. Germline is not matched at one junction end, which may reflect a read error. The rearrangement links TRBV5-1 to TRBJ2-2; 10 bases align to TRBD2. Per the germline V gene, CDR1 is SGHRS and CDR2 is YFSETQ. The CDR3 extends over 14 amino acids. Here the CDR3 DNA reads TGCGCCAGCATGAGGACTAGCGGCACCTGGGAGCTGTTTTTT. This gives the protein CASMRTSGTWELFF.

This clonotype was recorded at least ten times. This rearrangement joins TRBV20-1 to TRBJ1-5; 7 bases are shared with TRBD1. Trimming at V came to 0 bases and at J to 4 bases, leaving 6 bases not matched to a gene. The CDR3 is made up of 15 amino acids. Germline CDR1 is DFQATT and CDR2 is SNEGSKA (reference sequence). The CDR3 DNA follows: TGCAGTGCTAGAGAGGGACAGAAAATAAATCAGCCCCAGCATTTT. Translated, it gives CSAREGQKINQPQHF.

This clonotype appeared a few times. The V call is TRBV28, the J call TRBJ1-3; 11 bases agree with TRBD1. The trim removed 4 bases at V and 3 bases at J, leaving 5 bases unmatched. Germline V gene sequence: CDR1 MDHEN, CDR2 SYDVKM. This CDR3 region has 16 residues. For the CDR3, the DNA is TGTGCCAGCAGTTGGACGGACAGGGGGCTTGGAAACACCATATATTTT. Residues: CASSWTDRGLGNTIYF.

This clonotype was observed at least ten times. The chain links TRBV5-1 to TRBJ1-1, with D perhaps TRBD1 (5 bases). In germline, CDR1 is SGHRS, CDR2 YFSETQ. This CDR3 contains 15 residues. V was trimmed by 4 bases and J by 1 base, leaving 14 bases between them. CDR3 region: CASSQGGVGNTEAFF. The CDR3, as DNA: TGCGCCAGCAGCCAGGGAGGAGTGGGGAACACTGAAGCTTTCTTT.

The rearrangement links TRBV5-6 to TRBJ2-7; no reliable D call. Per the germline V gene, CDR1 is SGHDT and CDR2 is YYEEEE. The CDR3 has 13 amino acids. V was shortened by 3 bases and J by 0 bases, with 7 bases between the two germline ends. The CDR3 DNA reads TGTGCCAGCAGCTCCGCGAGCTCCTACGAGCAGTACGTC. Its translation is CASSSASSYEQYV.

This clonotype was detected ten times or more. The chain couples TRBV6-2 or TRBV6-3 to TRBJ2-7, with unresolved D. V dropped 7 bases and J dropped 2 bases, with 12 bases sitting between them. CDR1 is MNHEY, CDR2 SVGEGT, per germline. CDR3 length: 13 amino acids. For the CDR3, the DNA is TGTGCCAGCACCAACTACCTAACCTACGAGCAGTACGTC. Translated: CASTNYLTYEQYV.

The V and J genes are TRBV27 and TRBJ2-2; 7 bases match TRBD1. CDR3 size: 13 residues. The junction had 6 bases not matched to a gene; V was cut back by 9 bases and J by 5 bases. Germline lookup yields CDR1 MNHEY and CDR2 SMNVEV (reference sequence). The CDR3 loop is CASQTGFTGELFF. In DNA, the CDR3 is TGTGCCAGTCAGACAGGGTTTACCGGGGAGCTGTTTTTT.

This clonotype occurred a few times. The chain couples TRBV29-1 to TRBJ2-1; TRBD1 might be the D (5 bases). Germline CDR1 is SQVTM and CDR2 is ANQGSEA. V dropped 8 bases and J dropped 4 bases, with 18 bases sitting between them. This CDR3 region has 14 residues. CDR3 residues: CSTQQGSGYNEQFF. DNA for the CDR3: TGCAGCACTCAGCAGGGAAGTGGGTACAATGAGCAGTTCTTC.

The V call is TRBV20-1, the J call TRBJ2-1; 15 bases line up with TRBD2. Germline values: CDR1 DFQATT, CDR2 SNEGSKA (reference sequence). CDR3 length equals 16 residues. V lost 6 bases, J lost 6 bases, and 9 bases stayed unmatched. CDR3 sequence (DNA): TGCAGTGCCAAATGGACTAGCGGGGGGGCTCCCAATGAGCAGTTCTTC. Protein: CSAKWTSGGAPNEQFF.

This clonotype was detected only a few times. The chain combines TRBV3-1 with TRBJ2-3, with 10 bases identical to TRBD2. Germline CDR1 reads LGHDT; CDR2 reads YNNKEL (reference sequence). V dropped 8 bases and J dropped 0; count of bases not matched to a gene: 5. The CDR3 is 15 amino acids. The CDR3 nucleotides are TGTGCCAGCGGAGCAGCGGGGGGGAGCACAGATACGCAGTATTTT. Protein sequence: CASGAAGGSTDTQYF.